Following are 27 T cell receptor beta chains from one sample sequenced in a study of T cells after yellow fever vaccination. Via MiXCR, TCRdb re-called the 5' RACE reads, giving one row per CDR3 protein. The table includes 110,000 or so distinct CDR3 sequences, 7.2% detected once. The sequencing used CD4+ T cells sorted from PBMCs, collected around 45 days after the first yellow fever vaccination. The origin of the receptors is a man aged 18 to 30 who received the YFV17D yellow fever vaccine.

This clonotype was found once. This chain uses TRBV28 with TRBJ2-7; D may match TRBD1 or TRBD2 (5 bases each). Germline V gene lookup returns CDR1 MDHEN and CDR2 SYDVKM. CDR3 size: 12 residues. The CDR3 is CASSSPGAEQYV. CDR3 sequence (DNA): TGTGCCAGCAGTTCCCCCGGGGCCGAGCAGTATGTC.

This clonotype was found many times. This rearrangement joins TRBV20-1 to TRBJ2-3; 13 bases map to TRBD2. Germline CDR1 is DFQATT and CDR2 is SNEGSKA (reference sequence). CDR3 length equals 15 residues. V was pared by 3 bases and J by 7 bases, with 7 bases of the junction left unmatched. CDR3 sequence (DNA): TGCAGTGCTAGTACTAGCGGGGGGGCCTTTTATACGCAGTATTTT. Its translation is CSASTSGGAFYTQYF.

This clonotype was seen a handful of times. This chain uses TRBV7-2 with TRBJ2-7, with D maybe TRBD1 (6 bases). Germline V CDR1 and CDR2: SGHTA, FQGNSA. Trimming took 2 bases from V and 3 from J, leaving 11 bases between them. The CDR3 covers 14 residues. The CDR3 DNA reads as TGTGCCAGCAGCTTATCCAGGGGCAACTACGAGCAGTACTTC. Amino acids: CASSLSRGNYEQYF. The full variable domain, in which reference TRBV7-2 and TRBJ2-7 provide the parts outside the CDR3, is GAGVSQSPSNKVTEKGKDVELRCDPISGHTALYWYRQSLGQGLEFLIYFQGNSAPDKSGLPSDRFSAERTGGSVSTLTIQRTQQEDSAVYLCASSLSRGNYEQYFGPGTRLTVT.

This clonotype was found many times. The chain carries TRBV2 and TRBJ2-7, with D maybe TRBD1 (6 bases). Germline values: CDR1 SNHLY, CDR2 FYNNEI. The germline V and J ends were trimmed by 3 bases and 6 bases, with 15 bases remaining between them. The CDR3 extends over 14 amino acids. Here the CDR3 DNA reads TGTGCCAGCAGTGATCCCGTGGGGGCAGGCGAGCAGTACTTC. Translation gives CASSDPVGAGEQYF.

A note on this clonotype: A much bigger clone sits one base away, suggesting this may be a read error. V is TRBV12-3 or TRBV12-4 and J is TRBJ1-4, with D possibly TRBD1 on 5 matching bases. This CDR3 spans 14 amino acids. Trimming took 5 bases from V and 9 from J, leaving 16 bases between them. The DNA for the CDR3 is TGTGCCAGCAGTCCCTCGCGGGGGAGAAAAAAACTGTTTTTT. This codes for CASSPSRGRKKLFF.

V gene TRBV12-1 combines with J gene TRBJ2-3; TRBD2 is taken as the D call from the table, unchecked against the DNA. TRBV12-1 is reported as a pseudogene. CDR3 size: 16 residues. CDR3 nucleotides: TGTGCCAGCAGCACTGGGACTAGCGGGGGGCTTCGGGAGCAGTATTTT. Its translation: CASSTGTSGGLREQYF.

With respect to this clonotype: Since a much larger clone is just one base distant, this may be a read error. The rearrangement joins TRBV3-1 to TRBJ2-1; the match to TRBD1 covers 8 bases. This CDR3 region has 17 residues. In germline, CDR1 is LGHDT, CDR2 YNNKEL (reference sequence). CDR3: CASIQYQGAGRPNEQFF. DNA of the CDR3: TGTGCCAGCATCCAATATCAGGGGGCAGGGCGCCCCAATGAGCAGTTCTTC.

In this sample, this clonotype turned up many times. The chain carries TRBV12-3 or TRBV12-4 and TRBJ1-4, with 9 bases that match TRBD1. The CDR3 is made up of 14 amino acids. Losses at the gene ends were 6 bases for V and 7 bases for J; bases not matched to a gene: 6. CDR3 sequence reads: CASRGTGIGEKLFF. DNA of the CDR3: TGTGCCAGCAGGGGGACAGGGATTGGTGAAAAACTGTTTTTT.

There are many counts of this clonotype. V is TRBV3-1 and J is TRBJ1-5, with no clear D. Germline CDR1 LGHDT, CDR2 YNNKEL (reference sequence). Trimming removed 3 bases at V and 7 bases at J, with 10 bases between. This CDR3 has 13 amino acids. The CDR3 DNA is TGTGCCAGCAGCCAGATGGCGGGGCAGCCCCAGCATTTT. It codes for CASSQMAGQPQHF.

This clonotype was observed at least ten times. This chain's CDR3 is CASSEIRFRQAYQETQYF. CDR3 coding DNA: TGTGCCAGCAGTGAGATTAGGTTTAGGCAGGCGTACCAAGAGACCCAGTACTTC. V and J are TRBV12-3 or TRBV12-4 and TRBJ2-5; D is ambiguous. The CDR3 covers 18 residues. Trimming removed 5 bases at V and 0 bases at J, with 22 bases between.

This clonotype was picked up many times. The chain recombines TRBV7-8 with TRBJ2-1, with D unclear. This CDR3 has 14 amino acids. The germline V gene has CDR1 SGHVS and CDR2 FQNEAQ. Trimming shortened V by 4 bases and J by 7 bases, and 14 bases separated the two germline ends. CDR3 in amino acids: CASSSPAIWNEQFF. The CDR3 DNA is TGTGCCAGCAGCTCACCCGCCATCTGGAATGAGCAGTTCTTC. The full variable domain, in which reference TRBV7-8 and TRBJ2-1 provide the parts outside the CDR3, is GAGVSQSPRYKVAKRGQDVALRCDPISGHVSLFWYQQALGQGPEFLTYFQNEAQLDKSGLPSDRFFAERPEGSVSTLKIQRTQQEDSAVYLCASSSPAIWNEQFFGPGTRLTVL.

This clonotype occurred many times. V is TRBV11-2 and J is TRBJ2-1; D remains ambiguous. The CDR3 length is 16 residues. Trimming removed 7 bases at V and 2 bases at J, with 18 bases between. Germline V gene lookup returns CDR1 SGHAT and CDR2 FQNNGV. CDR3 nucleotide sequence: TGTGCCAGCACCGCTCCCTGGTTCTCGACCTACAATGAGCAGTTCTTC. As protein: CASTAPWFSTYNEQFF.

This clonotype was seen ten or more times. This sequence joins TRBV12-3 or TRBV12-4 and TRBJ1-5; no clear D. Deletions cut 3 bases from V and 3 bases from J, with 15 bases between. This CDR3 is built from 16 residues. The CDR3: CASSFKGGLYNQPQHF. Here the CDR3 DNA reads TGTGCCAGCAGTTTCAAGGGAGGGCTCTACAATCAGCCCCAGCATTTT.

This clonotype was counted many times. The chain joins TRBV4-1 to TRBJ2-1, with TRBD1 identical over 8 bases. Germline values: CDR1 MGHRA, CDR2 YSYEKL. V shed 2 bases, J shed 7 bases, and the junction held 1 base outside the gene matches. The CDR3 loop spans 13 amino acids. The CDR3 coding sequence is TGCGCCAGCAGCCAAACAGGGGGAAATGAGCAGTTCTTC. Translating gives CASSQTGGNEQFF.

This clonotype was observed many times. In DNA, the CDR3 is TGCGCCAGCAGCTTGGCCCTAACGTTAGCGGAACCATTTCAAGAGACCCAGTACTTC. Protein product: CASSLALTLAEPFQETQYF. The genes are TRBV5-1 and TRBJ2-5; weak D call: TRBD2 (6 bases). The length of the CDR3 is 19 residues. Germline values: CDR1 SGHRS, CDR2 YFSETQ. V lost 0 bases to trimming and J lost 2 bases, with 23 bases between them.

At least ten counts were recorded for this clonotype. The chain links TRBV20-1 to TRBJ2-7, with 7 bases identical to TRBD1. The J segment lost 0 bases and the V segment lost 6 bases, leaving 5 bases of the junction unmatched. CDR3 length: 13 residues. From germline, CDR1 is DFQATT and CDR2 SNEGSKA (reference sequence). CDR3 amino acids: CSAQGQSSYEQYF. In nucleotides, the CDR3 is TGCAGTGCCCAGGGACAGAGCTCCTACGAGCAGTACTTC.

This clonotype was seen more than once but under ten times. The chain uses TRBV23-1 and TRBJ2-6; tentatively, D is TRBD1 or TRBD2 (5 bases each). TRBV23-1 is an ORF, with its function uncertain. V shed 0 bases and J shed 0 bases, with 18 bases lying between them. This CDR3 has 20 residues. CDR3 in DNA: TGCGCCAGCAGTCAATCGGGTGACCGAGGGGCCGGCTCTGGGGCCAACGTCCTGACTTTC. It codes for CASSQSGDRGAGSGANVLTF.

In this sample, this clonotype turned up many times. The chain is built from TRBV12-3 or TRBV12-4 and TRBJ1-1, with a weak D call TRBD1 (5 bases). V was shortened by 3 bases and J by 3 bases, with 11 bases between the two germline ends. The CDR3 loop spans 14 amino acids. CDR3 in DNA: TGTGCCAGCAGTTTTCAGGGAGGGGACACTGAAGCTTTCTTT. This encodes CASSFQGGDTEAFF.

This clonotype has a count of ten or more. This rearrangement joins TRBV24-1 to TRBJ2-2; 8 nucleotides line up with TRBD1. There are 16 residues in the CDR3. J was trimmed by 4 bases and V by 3 bases; bases with no gene match: 6. Germline V gene lookup returns CDR1 KGHDR and CDR2 SFDVKD. The CDR3 nucleotides read TGTGCCACCAGTGATCCCGGGACAGGATTCACCGGGGAGCTGTTTTTT. The encoded protein is CATSDPGTGFTGELFF.

This clonotype was counted ten times or more. The chain couples TRBV4-3 to TRBJ1-4, with TRBD1 matching over 9 bases. Trimming removed 4 bases from V and 8 bases from J; junction bases left unmatched: 5. This CDR3 region has 14 residues. Germline V gene lookup returns CDR1 LGHNA and CDR2 YSLEER. The CDR3 DNA reads as TGCGCCAGCAGCCCGGGGGACAGGGTAGAAAAACTGTTTTTT. Translation gives CASSPGDRVEKLFF.

This clonotype was observed at least ten times. The genes are TRBV20-1 and TRBJ1-2; D gene ambiguous. The V gene's germline CDR1 is DFQATT and CDR2 SNEGSKA (reference sequence). V was shortened by 6 bases and J by 8 bases, with 10 bases between the two germline ends. The CDR3 consists of 10 residues. The CDR3 region is CSATGGGYTF. DNA of the CDR3: TGCAGTGCCACCGGTGGAGGCTACACCTTC.

The gene calls are TRBV7-9 and TRBJ1-1; D not certain. This CDR3 contains 15 residues. The germline V gene encodes CDR1 SEHNR and CDR2 FQNEAQ (reference sequence). V was shortened by 1 base and J by 0 bases, with 9 bases between the two germline ends. The CDR3 DNA sequence: TGTGCCAGCAGCTTAGTCCCCCAGATGAACACTGAAGCTTTCTTT. This encodes CASSLVPQMNTEAFF.

This clonotype was seen at least ten times. The CDR3 here is CASSPPGSGYTF. CDR3 sequence (DNA): TGCGCCAGCAGCCCCCCGGGTAGTGGCTACACCTTC. The chain combines TRBV4-1 with TRBJ1-2; D is undetermined. Germline-derived CDR1 and CDR2 are MGHRA and YSYEKL. Trimming took off 4 bases at V and 7 bases at J, with 10 bases between the two ends. The CDR3 is 12 residues long.

This clonotype occurred many times. V usage is TRBV18 and J usage is TRBJ1-2, with 7 bases fitting TRBD1. The V and J ends lost 4 bases and 4 bases, in that order; junction bases with no gene match: 3. The CDR3 spans 13 residues. Germline V gives CDR1 KGHSH, CDR2 LQKENI. The CDR3 loop reads CASSQGQAYGYTF. The CDR3 DNA reads TGTGCCAGCTCACAAGGACAGGCCTATGGCTACACCTTC. Variable domain in full (rest from reference TRBV18 and TRBJ1-2): NAGVMQNPRHLVRRRGQEARLRCSPMKGHSHVYWYRQLPEEGLKFMVYLQKENIIDESGMPKERFSAEFPKEGPSILRIQQVVRGDSAAYFCASSQGQAYGYTFGSGTRLTVV.

This clonotype was counted ten times or more. The chain employs TRBV5-1 and TRBJ2-2; D remains unclear. Germline V gene data show CDR1 as SGHRS and CDR2 as YFSETQ. This CDR3 has 13 amino acids. Trimming pared 5 bases from V and 6 bases from J, leaving 11 bases between. The CDR3 loop is CASRRAAPGELFF. Here the CDR3 DNA reads TGCGCCAGCAGGCGAGCAGCCCCCGGGGAGCTGTTTTTT.

This clonotype was observed many times. The J gene is TRBJ2-6, the V gene TRBV6-5, with D uncertain. The germline CDR1 and CDR2 sequences are MNHEY and SVGAGI. Between the trimmed V and J ends, which lost 4 bases and 2 bases, there was a span of 15 bases. The CDR3 totals 17 residues. CDR3 residues: CASSSPPVTPGANVLTF. CDR3 bases: TGTGCCAGCAGTTCCCCTCCCGTTACCCCTGGGGCCAACGTCCTGACTTTC.

This clonotype was seen more than once but under ten times. The V and J genes are TRBV7-2 and TRBJ2-3; 8 bases map to TRBD1. V was pared by 4 bases and J by 2 bases, with 5 bases of the junction left unmatched. CDR1 and CDR2 from the germline V gene are SGHTA and FQGNSA. The CDR3 is 15 residues long. The CDR3 sequence is CASSSQGDFTDTQYF. CDR3 DNA: TGTGCCAGCAGCTCACAGGGGGACTTCACAGATACGCAGTATTTT.